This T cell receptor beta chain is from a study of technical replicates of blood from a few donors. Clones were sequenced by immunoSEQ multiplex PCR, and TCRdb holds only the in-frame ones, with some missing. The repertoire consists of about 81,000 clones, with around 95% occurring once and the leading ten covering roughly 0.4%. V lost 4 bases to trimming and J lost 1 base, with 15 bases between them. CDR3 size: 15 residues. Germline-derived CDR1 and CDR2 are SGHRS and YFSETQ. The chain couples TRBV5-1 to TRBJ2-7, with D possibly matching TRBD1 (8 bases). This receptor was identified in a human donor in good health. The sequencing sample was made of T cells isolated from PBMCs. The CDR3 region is CASSAGQGGSYEQYF. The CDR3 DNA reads TGCGCCAGCAGCGCAGGACAGGGAGGGTCCTACGAGCAGTACTTC.